This T cell receptor beta chain is drawn from a study of breast tumors, draining lymph nodes, adjacent tissues. Findings and limits, study-wide: Tumor TCR diversity was below lymph nodes but above nontumor tissue.

TCRdb recomputed calls from the multiplex PCR reads with MiXCR, one row per CDR3 protein. Found here are about 100,000 distinct CDR3 sequences, less than 25% of them singletons; the top ten hold 1% to 1.5%. This clonotype was observed at least ten times. Its antigen is not known. The V gene's germline CDR1 is DFQATT and CDR2 SNEGSKA (reference sequence). Between the trimmed V and J ends, which lost 0 bases and 0 bases, there was a span of 10 bases. CDR3 length: 15 residues. Axillary draining lymph nodes of breast cancer patients supplied the node samples. Specimen: axillary lymph node tissue. This receptor was taken from a female donor with breast cancer. Some clones in this sample may be carry-over from other donors' samples. This sequence joins TRBV20-1 and TRBJ2-3; D might be TRBD2 (6 bases). The CDR3 protein is CSAREGTSSTDTQYF. In nucleotides, the CDR3 is TGCAGTGCTAGAGAAGGGACTTCTAGCACAGATACGCAGTATTTT.